The next 27 T cell receptor beta chains were all read from a single sample in a study of regulatory T cells in long-lasting Graves disease. Noted time point: persistent/refractory GD, antithyroid drugs over 5 years with positive TRAb. Researchers made the TCR library from RNA that was extracted from PBMCs. Libraries of TCR beta came from iRepertoire HTBI primers plus Arm-PCR of CDR3 regions. TCRdb redid the calling of the multiplex PCR reads with MiXCR, one entry per CDR3 protein. The data show 500,000 to 700,000 distinct CDR3 sequences, with 25% to 30% seen just once and 42% held by the top ten. The source was peripheral blood mononuclear cells (PBMCs), collected when the disease was refractory, from a patient treated with antithyroid drugs. These receptors were taken from a female donor with Graves disease.

There are many counts of this clonotype. This chain uses TRBV12-3 or TRBV12-4 with TRBJ1-1, with D possibly being TRBD1 (5 bases). V was trimmed by 6 bases and J by 1 base, leaving 15 bases between them. The CDR3 consists of 15 residues. DNA for the CDR3: TGTGCCAGCAGCTTCCGGGGGACCGGGAACACTGAAGCTTTCTTT. Translation: CASSFRGTGNTEAFF.

Comments on this clonotype: It may be a read error: a sequence one base away is much more abundant. The chain uses TRBV6-5 and TRBJ1-2; D gene uncertain. This CDR3 region has 13 residues. Germline V gene sequence: CDR1 MNHEY, CDR2 SVGAGI. The DNA of the CDR3 is TGTGCCAGCAGTTACGGAGGAAACTATGGCTGCACCTTC. It codes for CASSYGGNYGCTF.

The V gene is TRBV12-3 or TRBV12-4, the J gene TRBJ1-5; 8 positions match TRBD1. This CDR3 region has 14 residues. The V and J ends lost 5 bases and 9 bases, in that order; junction bases with no gene match: 9. The CDR3 sequence: CASSLGQGGRPQHF. In DNA form, the CDR3 reads TGTGCCAGCAGTCTAGGACAGGGCGGTCGGCCCCAGCATTTT.

The V gene is TRBV9, the J gene TRBJ1-2, with unresolved D. This CDR3 is built from 15 residues. Germline V gene sequence: CDR1 SGDLS, CDR2 YYNGEE. The V end was cut by 0 bases, the J end by 5 bases, with 14 bases between. In DNA, the CDR3 is TGTGCCAGCAGCGTAGGGGTCGGCGCCGGGTATGGCTACACCTTC. Translation: CASSVGVGAGYGYTF.

This clonotype came up a few times. The chain has TRBV7-3 and TRBJ2-5, with D possibly being TRBD2 (6 bases). CDR1 is SGHTA, CDR2 FQGTGA, per germline. The CDR3 totals 15 residues. V was shortened by 0 bases and J by 4 bases, with 12 bases between the two germline ends. The CDR3 bases are TGTGCCAGCAGCTTAACCCCGGGAGCCCCAGAGACCCAGTACTTC. Translated: CASSLTPGAPETQYF.

The chain is built from TRBV2 and TRBJ2-7; D not resolved. CDR3 size: 14 residues. Trimming shortened V by 2 bases and J by 4 bases, and 12 bases separated the two germline ends. Germline-derived CDR1 and CDR2 are SNHLY and FYNNEI. CDR3 DNA: TGTGCCAGCAGTGAACGGGCGACACAATACGAGCAGTACTTC. It translates to CASSERATQYEQYF.

This clonotype was detected many times. J is TRBJ1-1 and V is TRBV6-1; D unresolved. Deletions cut 6 bases from V and 5 bases from J, with 19 bases between. The CDR3 extends over 15 amino acids. Germline loops: CDR1 MNHNS, CDR2 SASEGT. The DNA of the CDR3 is TGTGCCAGCAGGGGAACACAGCCGTTAGGGACTGAAGCTTTCTTT. Its protein is CASRGTQPLGTEAFF.

This clonotype was detected only once. The chain joins TRBV6-9 to TRBJ1-6, with 7 bases lining up with TRBD1. CDR1 is MNHGY, CDR2 SVAAGI, per germline. CDR3 length equals 19 residues. With 3 bases clipped from V and 7 bases from J, the junction kept 18 bases outside the gene matches. The CDR3, as DNA: TGTGCCAGCAGTTACAAAGCCCGACAGGGAATAGGAGGGAATTCACCCCTCCACTTT. This gives the protein CASSYKARQGIGGNSPLHF.

The table lists this clonotype with a few counts. The chain recombines TRBV19 with TRBJ1-1, with 7 bases aligning to TRBD1. Germline V gives CDR1 LNHDA, CDR2 SQIVND (reference sequence). This CDR3 is 18 amino acids long. J gave up 6 bases and V 1 base, and 17 bases lay outside the gene matches. CDR3 region: CASSIVRDRGAEDPEAFF. In nucleotides, the CDR3 is TGTGCCAGTAGTATAGTCCGGGACAGAGGGGCCGAGGATCCTGAAGCTTTCTTT.

The gene calls are TRBV19 and TRBJ1-2; the D gene is possibly TRBD1 (5 bases). CDR1 is LNHDA and CDR2 is SQIVND in the germline V gene (reference sequence). V lost 7 bases and J lost 8, with 20 bases in between. This CDR3 is 14 amino acids long. The CDR3 nucleotides read TGTGCCAGTATCCCCCCCGGCAGGGACTTCGGCTACACCTTC. It specifies CASIPPGRDFGYTF. The variable domain in full, completed from reference TRBV19 and TRBJ1-2, reads DGGITQSPKYLFRKEGQNVTLSCEQNLNHDAMYWYRQDPGQGLRLIYYSQIVNDFQKGDIAEGYSVSREKKESFPLTVTSAQKNPTAFYLCASIPPGRDFGYTFGSGTRLTVV.

The chain couples TRBV19 to TRBJ2-5, with D uncertain. The germline V gene encodes CDR1 LNHDA and CDR2 SQIVND (reference sequence). The germline V and J ends were trimmed by 3 bases and 5 bases, with 10 bases remaining between them. The CDR3 is 13 residues long. DNA for the CDR3: TGTGCCAGTAGTATCAAACCCCGGGAGACCCAGTACTTC. Translated, it gives CASSIKPRETQYF.

The CDR3 coding sequence is TGTGCCTGGATGCGACAAATGAACACTGAAGCTTTCTTT. It is translated as CAWMRQMNTEAFF. This chain uses TRBV30 with TRBJ1-1; D remains unclear. CDR3 size: 13 residues. From germline, CDR1 is GTSNPN and CDR2 SVGIG (reference sequence). Trimming shortened V by 4 bases and J by 0 bases, and 9 bases separated the two germline ends. Combining the CDR3 with reference TRBV30 and TRBJ1-1 gives the whole variable domain SQTIHQWPATLVQPVGSPLSLECTVEGTSNPNLYWYRQAAGRGLQLLFYSVGIGQISSEVPQNLSASRPQDRQFILSSKKLLLSDSGFYLCAWMRQMNTEAFFGQGTRLTVV.

The chain links TRBV4-1 to TRBJ1-2; maybe TRBD1 (5 bases). Trimming removed 4 bases from V and 4 bases from J, with 13 bases in between. Germline-derived CDR1 and CDR2 are MGHRA and YSYEKL. The CDR3 runs 14 residues. CDR3 in DNA: TGCGCCAGCAGCCCAGATACGGGACCCTATGGCTACACCTTC. This sequence encodes CASSPDTGPYGYTF.

There are a few counts of this clonotype. The chain links TRBV27 to TRBJ1-1; D is perhaps TRBD1 (6 bases). CDR1 MNHEY and CDR2 SMNVEV come from the germline V gene (reference sequence). V lost 3 bases to trimming and J lost 3 bases, with 23 bases between them. The CDR3 is 18 amino acids. The CDR3 sequence: CASSLIGQSWAGDTEAFF. DNA for the CDR3: TGTGCCAGCAGTTTGATTGGTCAATCTTGGGCAGGGGACACTGAAGCTTTCTTT.

This clonotype was counted at least ten times. The rearrangement uses TRBV11-2 and TRBJ2-5; TRBD1 matches at 9 bases. CDR3 length: 14 amino acids. J lost 4 bases, V lost 6 bases, and 6 bases had no gene match. Germline V lookup: CDR1 SGHAT, CDR2 FQNNGV. CDR3 sequence reads: CASREGTGPETQYF. CDR3 nucleotide sequence: TGTGCCAGCAGAGAAGGGACAGGGCCAGAGACCCAGTACTTC.

The rearrangement joins TRBV12-3 or TRBV12-4 to TRBJ1-6; 7 bases are shared with TRBD1. Trimming removed 2 bases from V and 14 bases from J; junction bases left unmatched: 6. This CDR3 is 13 amino acids long. The CDR3 region is CASSLRQQGTLHF. CDR3 nucleotides: TGTGCCAGCAGTTTACGCCAACAGGGGACCCTCCACTTT.

This clonotype appeared a few times. The chain uses TRBV5-1 and TRBJ2-7; 11 nucleotides line up with TRBD2. The J segment lost 5 bases and the V segment lost 3 bases, leaving 4 bases of the junction unmatched. The CDR3 contains 14 residues. Per the germline V gene, CDR1 is SGHRS and CDR2 is YFSETQ. CDR3 loop: CASSSSGRSNEQYF. The CDR3 region has the DNA TGCGCCAGCAGCTCTAGCGGGAGGAGCAACGAGCAGTACTTC.

The V gene is TRBV5-1, the J gene TRBJ2-7, with D perhaps matching TRBD1 (6 bases). This CDR3 spans 16 amino acids. Germline V gene sequence: CDR1 SGHRS, CDR2 YFSETQ. The V and J ends lost 0 bases and 2 bases respectively, with 15 bases between them. The CDR3 DNA sequence: TGCGCCAGCAGCTTGGCCCGATCTCGGACAGCCTACGAGCAGTACTTC. Its protein is CASSLARSRTAYEQYF.

This clonotype was counted only a few times. The chain employs TRBV28 and TRBJ1-1, with TRBD1 as a possible D gene (5 bases). CDR3 length equals 17 residues. V lost 3 bases, J lost 7 bases, and 24 bases lay in between. Per germline, CDR1 MDHEN and CDR2 SYDVKM. The CDR3 region is CASSLGPETALFVEAFF. The DNA of the CDR3 is TGTGCCAGCAGTTTGGGTCCGGAGACAGCCTTATTCGTTGAAGCTTTCTTT.

J is TRBJ2-2 and V is TRBV19, with D hard to call. CDR3 length equals 15 residues. Trimming removed 2 bases from V and 1 base from J, with 8 bases in between. CDR1 and CDR2 (germline): LNHDA, SQIVND (reference sequence). In DNA, the CDR3 is TGTGCCAGTAGTATAACTCGGAGGAACACCGGGGAGCTGTTTTTT. Translation gives CASSITRRNTGELFF.

V usage is TRBV30 and J usage is TRBJ1-1; D ambiguous. The length of the CDR3 is 12 residues. Per germline, CDR1 GTSNPN and CDR2 SVGIG (reference sequence). The V and J ends lost 3 bases and 2 bases respectively, with 7 bases between them. The chain's CDR3 is CAWRTDNTEAFF. DNA for the CDR3: TGTGCCTGGAGAACGGATAACACTGAAGCTTTCTTT.

This clonotype was observed many times. CDR3 loop: CSVQGRMNTEAFF. CDR3 DNA: TGCAGCGTTCAGGGACGGATGAACACTGAAGCTTTCTTT. The chain recombines TRBV29-1 with TRBJ1-1, with D possibly matching TRBD1 (5 bases). Germline values: CDR1 SQVTM, CDR2 ANQGSEA. This CDR3 has 13 residues. With 5 bases removed from V and 0 bases from J, the gap between germline ends came to 10 bases.

V gene TRBV10-3 combines with J gene TRBJ1-1; D is undetermined. Germline V gene data show CDR1 as ENHRY and CDR2 as SYGVKD. Trimming removed 2 bases at V and 4 bases at J, with 11 bases between. The CDR3 length is 14 residues. Written as DNA, the CDR3 is TGTGCCATCAGTGAGGAAGGAGGGAGCACTGAAGCTTTCTTT. This sequence encodes CAISEEGGSTEAFF.

The chain joins TRBV5-4 to TRBJ1-3, with a possible D match to TRBD1 (6 bases). V was trimmed by 6 bases and J by 0 bases, leaving 13 bases between them. This CDR3 has 15 amino acids. Germline V lookup: CDR1 SGHNT, CDR2 YYREEE (reference sequence). The CDR3 protein is CASNTGPSSGNTIYF. CDR3 sequence (DNA): TGTGCCAGCAATACAGGGCCCTCCTCTGGAAACACCATATATTTT.

This clonotype was observed a few times. The gene calls are TRBV12-3 or TRBV12-4 and TRBJ2-1; 10 bases fit TRBD2. With V trimmed by 5 bases and J by 8 bases, 15 bases remained unmatched. This CDR3 comprises 17 residues. CDR3: CASSTTHLAGECHEQFF. CDR3 bases: TGTGCCAGCAGTACCACTCATCTAGCGGGAGAATGCCATGAGCAGTTCTTC.

The V call is TRBV9, the J call TRBJ1-1; maybe TRBD1 (5 bases). V dropped 0 bases and J dropped 6 bases, with 21 bases sitting between them. Germline V gene lookup returns CDR1 SGDLS and CDR2 YYNGEE. The CDR3 runs to 17 residues. The CDR3 nucleotides are TGTGCCAGCAGCGTAGGAGGTCTTGGTTGGGGGAGCCCTGAAGCTTTCTTT. Translated: CASSVGGLGWGSPEAFF.

Points on this clonotype: Its ends do not fully match the called genes, so a read error is possible. The CDR3 DNA is TGTGCCAGCAGCTTGGGCTTGGACTACAGGTTC. This sequence encodes CASSLGLDYRF. The J gene is TRBJ2-5, the V gene TRBV5-6; D possibly corresponds to TRBD2 (6 bases). This CDR3 region has 11 residues. Germline CDR1 is SGHDT and CDR2 is YYEEEE.